Here is one T cell receptor (beta chain) with its context. The table came from immunoSEQ multiplex PCR; TCRdb's copy has only in-frame clones and leaves some out. The sample lists fewer than 350,000 clones; around 89% were seen once. These data come from a study of cytomegalovirus exposure and HLA in healthy donors. Trimming stripped 4 bases from V and 7 bases from J, with 14 bases between. The CDR3 has 13 amino acids. Germline V gene data show CDR1 as SGHRS and CDR2 as YFSETQ. This rearrangement joins TRBV5-1 to TRBJ1-2; tentative D call: TRBD1 (6 bases). The receptor's source is a woman aged 18-30 years in good health and CMV-seronegative. The sequencing sample was made of PBMCs. The CDR3 DNA follows: TGCGCCAGCAGCCTCGGACAGTCTGCTGGCTACACCTTC. The encoded protein is CASSLGQSAGYTF.